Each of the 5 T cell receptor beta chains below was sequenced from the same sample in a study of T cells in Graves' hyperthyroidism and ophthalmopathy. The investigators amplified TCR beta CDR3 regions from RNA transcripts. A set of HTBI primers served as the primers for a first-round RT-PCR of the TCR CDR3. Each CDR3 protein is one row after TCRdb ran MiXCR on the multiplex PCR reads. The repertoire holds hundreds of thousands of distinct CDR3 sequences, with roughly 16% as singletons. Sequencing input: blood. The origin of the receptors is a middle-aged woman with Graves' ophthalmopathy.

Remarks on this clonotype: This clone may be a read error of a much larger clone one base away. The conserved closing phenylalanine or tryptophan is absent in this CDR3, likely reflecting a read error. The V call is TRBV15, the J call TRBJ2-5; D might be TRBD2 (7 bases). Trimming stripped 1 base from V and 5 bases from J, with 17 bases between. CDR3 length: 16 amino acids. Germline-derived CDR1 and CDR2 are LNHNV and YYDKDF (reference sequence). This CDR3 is CATSRGWGGPKETQYS. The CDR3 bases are TGTGCCACCAGCAGAGGATGGGGGGGGCCGAAGGAGACCCAGTACTCC.

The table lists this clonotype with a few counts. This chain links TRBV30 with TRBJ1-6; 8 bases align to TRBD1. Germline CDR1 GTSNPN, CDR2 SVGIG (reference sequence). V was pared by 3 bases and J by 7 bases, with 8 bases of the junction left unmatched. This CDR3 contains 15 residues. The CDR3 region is CAWSSVTGVNSPLHF. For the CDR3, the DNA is TGTGCCTGGAGCTCCGTGACAGGGGTCAATTCACCCCTCCACTTT.

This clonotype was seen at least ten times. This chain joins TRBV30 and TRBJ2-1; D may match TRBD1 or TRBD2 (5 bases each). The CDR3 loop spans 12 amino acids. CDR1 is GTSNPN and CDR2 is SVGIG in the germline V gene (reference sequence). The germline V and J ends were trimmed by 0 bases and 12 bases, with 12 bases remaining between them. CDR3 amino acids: CAWSVPTGRQFF. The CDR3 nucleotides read TGTGCCTGGAGTGTACCGACGGGACGGCAGTTCTTC.

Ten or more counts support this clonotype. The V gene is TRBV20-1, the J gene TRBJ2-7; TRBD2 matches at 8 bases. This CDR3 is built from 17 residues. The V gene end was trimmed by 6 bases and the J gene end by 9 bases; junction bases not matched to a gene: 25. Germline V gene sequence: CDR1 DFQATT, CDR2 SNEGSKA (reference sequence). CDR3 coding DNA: TGCAGTGCAGACTCCGGCGTGTCACAGGGACTAGTAACTCGGCAGTACTTC. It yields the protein CSADSGVSQGLVTRQYF.

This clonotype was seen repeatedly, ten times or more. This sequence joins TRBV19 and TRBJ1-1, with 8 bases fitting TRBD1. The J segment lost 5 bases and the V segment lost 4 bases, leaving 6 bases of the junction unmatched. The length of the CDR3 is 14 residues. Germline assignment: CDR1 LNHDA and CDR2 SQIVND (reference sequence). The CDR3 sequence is CASSTRTGSTEAFF. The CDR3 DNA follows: TGTGCCAGTAGTACCAGGACAGGGAGTACTGAAGCTTTCTTT.